This TCR beta chain was identified in a study of cytomegalovirus exposure and HLA in healthy donors. Study-wide background: Some 200 million T cells yielded some 100 million unique TCR beta sequences, as an earlier analysis found. Findings and caveats of the study: A further, later analysis showed that HLA-associated TCR beta chains (compared with equally common others) were more clonally expanded. CMV antigen specificity of a few CMV-associated chains was confirmed in vitro. The later analysis indicated that the majority of CMV-associated TCR beta chains appeared HLA-restricted.

The V end was cut by 6 bases, the J end by 5 bases, with 10 bases between. There are 12 residues in the CDR3. Looked up from germline, CDR1 is LNHDA and CDR2 is SQIVND (reference sequence). As concerns this clone: Its matching antigen is unknown.

Primers for the PCR totalled 60 Vbeta and 13 Jbeta. Assay: immunoSEQ multiplex PCR; the TCRdb copy retains only in-frame clones and omits some. The sample shows about 93,000 clones, roughly 79% of them seen only once. This sequence joins TRBV19 and TRBJ1-1; D call uncertain. Sequenced: PBMCs. The TCR comes from a man aged 25 to 40 in good health and CMV-seronegative. CDR3 protein: CASSQPGTEAFF. CDR3 nucleotide sequence: TGTGCCAGTAGCCAACCGGGGACTGAAGCTTTCTTT. Based on the CDR3 plus reference TRBV19 and TRBJ1-1, the full variable domain is DGGITQSPKYLFRKEGQNVTLSCEQNLNHDAMYWYRQDPGQGLRLIYYSQIVNDFQKGDIAEGYSVSREKKESFPLTVTSAQKNPTAFYLCASSQPGTEAFFGQGTRLTVV.